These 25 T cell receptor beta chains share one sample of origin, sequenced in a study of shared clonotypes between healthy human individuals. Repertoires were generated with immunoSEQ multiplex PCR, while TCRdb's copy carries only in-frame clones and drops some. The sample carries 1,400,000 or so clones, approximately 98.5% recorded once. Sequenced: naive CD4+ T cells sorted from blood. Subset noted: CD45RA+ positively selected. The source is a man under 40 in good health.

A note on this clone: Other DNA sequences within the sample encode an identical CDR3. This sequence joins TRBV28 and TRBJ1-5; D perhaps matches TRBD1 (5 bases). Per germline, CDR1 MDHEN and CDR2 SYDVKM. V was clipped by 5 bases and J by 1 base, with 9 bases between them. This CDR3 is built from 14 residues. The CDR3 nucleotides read TGTGCCAGCAGTCGCCGGGACAGCAATCAGCCCCAGCATTTT. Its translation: CASSRRDSNQPQHF.

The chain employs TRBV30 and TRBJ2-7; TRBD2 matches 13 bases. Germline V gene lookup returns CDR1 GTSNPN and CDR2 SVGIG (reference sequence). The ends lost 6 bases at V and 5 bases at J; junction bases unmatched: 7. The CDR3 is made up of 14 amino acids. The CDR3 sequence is CACRHGTSGNEQYF. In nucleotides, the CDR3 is TGTGCCTGCCGCCATGGGACTAGCGGGAACGAGCAGTACTTC.

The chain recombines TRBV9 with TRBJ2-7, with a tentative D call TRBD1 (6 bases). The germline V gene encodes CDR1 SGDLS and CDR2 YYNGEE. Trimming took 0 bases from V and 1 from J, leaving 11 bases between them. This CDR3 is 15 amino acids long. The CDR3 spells CASSVGGTNSYEQYF. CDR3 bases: TGTGCCAGCAGCGTAGGGGGGACAAATTCCTACGAGCAGTACTTC.

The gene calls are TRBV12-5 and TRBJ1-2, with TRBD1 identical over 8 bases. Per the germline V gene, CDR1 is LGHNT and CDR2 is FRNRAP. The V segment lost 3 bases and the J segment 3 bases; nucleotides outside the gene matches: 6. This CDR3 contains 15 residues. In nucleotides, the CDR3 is TGTGCTAGTGGTTTCCGGACAGGGAAGGACTATGGCTACACCTTC. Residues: CASGFRTGKDYGYTF.

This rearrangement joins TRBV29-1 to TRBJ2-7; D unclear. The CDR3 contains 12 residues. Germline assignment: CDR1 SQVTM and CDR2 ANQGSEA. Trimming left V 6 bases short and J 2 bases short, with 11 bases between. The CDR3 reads CSVRASPYEQYF. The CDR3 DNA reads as TGCAGCGTAAGGGCATCCCCCTACGAGCAGTACTTC.

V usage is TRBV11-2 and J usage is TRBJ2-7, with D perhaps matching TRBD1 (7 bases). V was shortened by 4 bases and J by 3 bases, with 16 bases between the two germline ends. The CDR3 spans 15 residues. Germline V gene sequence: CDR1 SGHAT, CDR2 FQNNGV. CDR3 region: CASSYDREAGYEQYF. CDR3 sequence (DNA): TGTGCCAGCAGCTACGACAGGGAGGCGGGCTACGAGCAGTACTTC.

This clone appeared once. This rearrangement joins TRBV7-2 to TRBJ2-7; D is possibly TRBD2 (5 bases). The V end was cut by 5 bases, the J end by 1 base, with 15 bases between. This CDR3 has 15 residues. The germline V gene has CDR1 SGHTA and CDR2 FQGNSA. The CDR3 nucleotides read TGTGCCAGCAGCCTATCGGTGGTAGCGTCCTACGAGCAGTACTTC. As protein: CASSLSVVASYEQYF.

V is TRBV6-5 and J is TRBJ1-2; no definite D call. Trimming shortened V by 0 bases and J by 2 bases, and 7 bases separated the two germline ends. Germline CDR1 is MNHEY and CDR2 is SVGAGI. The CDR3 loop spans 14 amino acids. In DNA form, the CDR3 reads TGTGCCAGCAGTTACTCGAATCCCAACTATGGCTACACCTTC. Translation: CASSYSNPNYGYTF.

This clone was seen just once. CDR3 region: CASSNRQGSYEQYF. The CDR3 bases are TGTGCCAGTAGTAACCGACAGGGAAGCTACGAGCAGTACTTC. The rearrangement links TRBV19 to TRBJ2-7; 7 nucleotides match TRBD1. Germline CDR1 is LNHDA and CDR2 is SQIVND (reference sequence). The junction had 6 bases not matched to a gene; V was cut back by 4 bases and J by 3 bases. The CDR3 is 14 residues long.

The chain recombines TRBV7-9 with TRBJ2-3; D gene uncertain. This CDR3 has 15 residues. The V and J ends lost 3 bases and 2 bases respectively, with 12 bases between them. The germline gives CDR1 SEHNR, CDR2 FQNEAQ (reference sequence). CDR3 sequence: CASSFLGFSTDTQYF. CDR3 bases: TGTGCCAGCAGCTTTTTAGGCTTCTCCACAGATACGCAGTATTTT.

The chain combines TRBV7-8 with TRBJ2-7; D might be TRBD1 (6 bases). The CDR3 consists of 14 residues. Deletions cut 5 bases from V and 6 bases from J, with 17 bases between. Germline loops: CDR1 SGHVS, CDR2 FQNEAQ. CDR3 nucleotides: TGTGCCAGCAGCCCTAGTTCCGGGACAATCGAGCAGTACTTC. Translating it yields CASSPSSGTIEQYF.

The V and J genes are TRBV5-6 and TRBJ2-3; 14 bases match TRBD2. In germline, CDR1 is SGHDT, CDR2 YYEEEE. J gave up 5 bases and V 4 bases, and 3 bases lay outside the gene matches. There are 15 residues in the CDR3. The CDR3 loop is CASSPGTSGGDTQYF. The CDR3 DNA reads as TGTGCCAGCAGCCCCGGGACTAGCGGGGGAGATACGCAGTATTTT.

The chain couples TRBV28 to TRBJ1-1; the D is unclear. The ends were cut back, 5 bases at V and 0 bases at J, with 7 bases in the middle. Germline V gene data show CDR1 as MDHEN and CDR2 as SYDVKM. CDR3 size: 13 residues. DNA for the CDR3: TGTGCCAGCAGTAAAGGAGTGAACACTGAAGCTTTCTTT. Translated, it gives CASSKGVNTEAFF.

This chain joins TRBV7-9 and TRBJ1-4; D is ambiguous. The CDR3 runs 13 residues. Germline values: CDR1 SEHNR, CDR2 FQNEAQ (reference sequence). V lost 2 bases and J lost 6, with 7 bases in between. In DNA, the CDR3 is TGTGCCAGCAGCTTATCGATATATGAAAAACTGTTTTTT. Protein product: CASSLSIYEKLFF.

The CDR3 is CASPGQGLGTEAFF. The CDR3 nucleotides are TGTGCCAGCCCGGGACAGGGGTTGGGCACTGAAGCTTTCTTT. The gene calls are TRBV6-4 and TRBJ1-1; TRBD1 matches at 10 bases. After removal of 8 bases from V and 4 bases from J, the junction contained 7 bases not matched to a gene. Per the germline V gene, CDR1 is MRHNA and CDR2 is SNTAGT. The CDR3 contains 14 residues.

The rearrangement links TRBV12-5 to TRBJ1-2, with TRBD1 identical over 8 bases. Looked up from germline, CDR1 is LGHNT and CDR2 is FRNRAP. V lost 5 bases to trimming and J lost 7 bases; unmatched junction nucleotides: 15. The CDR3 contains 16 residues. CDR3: CASGPPPTGERSGYTF. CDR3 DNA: TGTGCTAGTGGTCCCCCCCCGACAGGGGAAAGAAGTGGCTACACCTTC.

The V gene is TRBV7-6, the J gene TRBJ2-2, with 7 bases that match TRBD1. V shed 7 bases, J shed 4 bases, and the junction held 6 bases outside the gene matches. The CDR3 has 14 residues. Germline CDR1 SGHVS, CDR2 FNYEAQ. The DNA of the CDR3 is TGTGCCAGCAACCCCGGGACAGTCACCGGGGAGCTGTTTTTT. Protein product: CASNPGTVTGELFF.

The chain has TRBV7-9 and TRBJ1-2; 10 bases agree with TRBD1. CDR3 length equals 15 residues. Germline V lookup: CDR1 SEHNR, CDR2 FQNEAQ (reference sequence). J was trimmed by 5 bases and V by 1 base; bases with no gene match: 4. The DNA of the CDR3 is TGTGCCAGCAGCTTAGGCCGGGACAGGGGATATGGCTACACCTTC. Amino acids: CASSLGRDRGYGYTF.

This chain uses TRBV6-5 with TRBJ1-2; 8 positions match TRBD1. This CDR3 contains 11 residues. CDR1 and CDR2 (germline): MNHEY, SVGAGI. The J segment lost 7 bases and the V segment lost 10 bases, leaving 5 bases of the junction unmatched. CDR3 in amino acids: CATGQGSGYTF. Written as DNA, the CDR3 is TGTGCCACCGGACAGGGAAGTGGCTACACCTTC.

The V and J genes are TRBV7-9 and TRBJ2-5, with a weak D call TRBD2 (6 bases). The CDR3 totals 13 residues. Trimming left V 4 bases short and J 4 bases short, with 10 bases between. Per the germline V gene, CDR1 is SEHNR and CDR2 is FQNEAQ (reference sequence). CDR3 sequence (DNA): TGTGCCAGCAGCTCGGCGGGGCCAGAGACCCAGTACTTC. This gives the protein CASSSAGPETQYF.

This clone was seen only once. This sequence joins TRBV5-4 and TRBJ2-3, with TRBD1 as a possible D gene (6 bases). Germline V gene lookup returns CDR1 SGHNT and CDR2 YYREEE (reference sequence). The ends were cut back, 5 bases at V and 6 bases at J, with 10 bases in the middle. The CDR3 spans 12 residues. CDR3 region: CASSPQGDTQYF. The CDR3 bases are TGTGCCAGCAGTCCCCAGGGGGATACGCAGTATTTT.

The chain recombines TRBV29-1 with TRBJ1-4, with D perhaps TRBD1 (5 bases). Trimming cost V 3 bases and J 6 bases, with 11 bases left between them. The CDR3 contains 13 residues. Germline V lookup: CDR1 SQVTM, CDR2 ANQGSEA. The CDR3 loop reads CSVDSGAHEKLFF. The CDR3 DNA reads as TGCAGCGTTGACTCCGGGGCTCATGAAAAACTGTTTTTT.

Here the CDR3 DNA reads TGTGCCACCAGCAGAGAGGGCAGGGTCTACGAGCAGTACTTC. Translated, it gives CATSREGRVYEQYF. The V call is TRBV15, the J call TRBJ2-7, with D possibly matching TRBD1 (5 bases). Between the trimmed V and J ends, which lost 0 bases and 3 bases, there was a span of 9 bases. Germline V gives CDR1 LNHNV, CDR2 YYDKDF (reference sequence). This CDR3 has 14 residues.

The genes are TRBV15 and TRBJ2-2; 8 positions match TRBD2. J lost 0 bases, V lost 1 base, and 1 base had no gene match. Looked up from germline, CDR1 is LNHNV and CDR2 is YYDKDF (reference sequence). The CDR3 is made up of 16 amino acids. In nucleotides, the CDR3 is TGTGCCACCAGCAGAGGACTAGCGTCGAACACCGGGGAGCTGTTTTTT. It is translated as CATSRGLASNTGELFF.

CDR3 residues: CAWVRGGGNEQFF. In DNA form, the CDR3 reads TGTGCCTGGGTTAGAGGGGGCGGAAATGAGCAGTTCTTC. The rearrangement joins TRBV30 to TRBJ2-1; 7 nucleotides line up with TRBD1. This CDR3 region has 13 residues. CDR1 GTSNPN and CDR2 SVGIG come from the germline V gene (reference sequence). J was trimmed by 7 bases and V by 5 bases; bases with no gene match: 8.